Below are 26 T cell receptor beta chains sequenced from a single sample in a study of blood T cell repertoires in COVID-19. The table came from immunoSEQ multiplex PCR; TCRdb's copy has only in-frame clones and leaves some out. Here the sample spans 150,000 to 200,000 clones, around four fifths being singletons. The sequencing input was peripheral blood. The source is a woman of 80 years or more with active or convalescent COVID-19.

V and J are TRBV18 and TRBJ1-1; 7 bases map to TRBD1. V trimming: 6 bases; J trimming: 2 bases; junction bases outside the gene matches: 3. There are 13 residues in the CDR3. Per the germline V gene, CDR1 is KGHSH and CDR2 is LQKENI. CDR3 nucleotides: TGTGCCAGCTCGGGACAGTCAAACACTGAAGCTTTCTTT. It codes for CASSGQSNTEAFF.

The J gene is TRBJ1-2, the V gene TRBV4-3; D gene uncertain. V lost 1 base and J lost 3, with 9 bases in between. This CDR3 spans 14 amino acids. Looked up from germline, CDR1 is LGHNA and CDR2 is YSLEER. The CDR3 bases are TGCGCCAGCAGCCAAGGAACAGTCCACTATGGCTACACCTTC. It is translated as CASSQGTVHYGYTF.

CDR3 DNA sequence: TGTGCCAGCAGCCCACAGGGGTCTCGCGCTGAAGCTTTCTTT. It translates to CASSPQGSRAEAFF. V is TRBV6-6 and J is TRBJ1-1, with 7 bases fitting TRBD1. V was pared by 6 bases and J by 6 bases, with 10 bases of the junction left unmatched. Germline V CDR1 and CDR2: MNHNY, SVGAGI (reference sequence). This CDR3 spans 14 amino acids.

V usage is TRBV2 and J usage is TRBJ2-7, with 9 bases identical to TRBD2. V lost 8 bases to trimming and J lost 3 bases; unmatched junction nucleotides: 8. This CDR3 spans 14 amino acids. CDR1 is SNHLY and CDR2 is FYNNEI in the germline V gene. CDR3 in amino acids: CASHVSGGNYEQYF. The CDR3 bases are TGTGCCAGCCACGTTAGCGGGGGCAACTACGAGCAGTACTTC.

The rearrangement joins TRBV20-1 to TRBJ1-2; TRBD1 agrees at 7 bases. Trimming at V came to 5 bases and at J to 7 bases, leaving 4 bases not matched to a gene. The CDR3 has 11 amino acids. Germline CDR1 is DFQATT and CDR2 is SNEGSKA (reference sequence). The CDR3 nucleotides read TGCAGTGCTCGGGACAGCCCTGGCTACACCTTC. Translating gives CSARDSPGYTF.

CDR3 loop: CASISVLTGELFF. For the CDR3, the DNA is TGTGCCAGCATTAGTGTTTTGACCGGGGAGCTGTTTTTT. This chain connects TRBV6-5 to TRBJ2-2; D is unresolved. The length of the CDR3 is 13 residues. Germline CDR1 and CDR2: MNHEY and SVGAGI. Trimming cost V 7 bases and J 5 bases, with 11 bases left between them.

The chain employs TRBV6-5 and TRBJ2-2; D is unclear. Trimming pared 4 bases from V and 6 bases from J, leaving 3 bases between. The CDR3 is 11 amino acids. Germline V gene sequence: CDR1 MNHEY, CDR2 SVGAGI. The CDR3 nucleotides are TGTGCCAGCAGTTCCGCCGGGGAGCTGTTTTTT. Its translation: CASSSAGELFF.

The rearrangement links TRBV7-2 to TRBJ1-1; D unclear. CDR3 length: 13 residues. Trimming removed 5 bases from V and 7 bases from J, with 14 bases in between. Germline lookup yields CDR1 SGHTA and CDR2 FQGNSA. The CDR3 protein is CASSLRGPGEAFF. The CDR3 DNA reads TGTGCCAGCAGCCTCCGAGGCCCCGGTGAAGCTTTCTTT.

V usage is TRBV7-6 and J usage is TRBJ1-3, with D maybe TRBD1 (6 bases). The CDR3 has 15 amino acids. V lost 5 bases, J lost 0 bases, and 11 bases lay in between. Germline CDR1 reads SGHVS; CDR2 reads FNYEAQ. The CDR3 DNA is TGTGCCAGCAGCCGGGACATCGGCTCTGGAAACACCATATATTTT. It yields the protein CASSRDIGSGNTIYF.

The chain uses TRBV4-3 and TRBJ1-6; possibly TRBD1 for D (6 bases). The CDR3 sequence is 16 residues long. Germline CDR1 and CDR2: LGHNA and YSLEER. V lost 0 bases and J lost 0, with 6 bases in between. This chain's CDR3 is CASSQDRGSYNSPLHF. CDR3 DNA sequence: TGCGCCAGCAGCCAAGACAGGGGCTCCTATAATTCACCCCTCCACTTT.

The CDR3 sequence is CASSLSTTGRNTEAFF. The CDR3 bases are TGCGCCAGCAGCCTATCAACGACAGGGCGTAACACTGAAGCTTTCTTT. The chain links TRBV4-3 to TRBJ1-1, with 7 bases lining up with TRBD1. Germline-derived CDR1 and CDR2 are LGHNA and YSLEER. The CDR3 totals 16 residues. Trimming cost V 4 bases and J 2 bases; bases outside gene matches: 10.

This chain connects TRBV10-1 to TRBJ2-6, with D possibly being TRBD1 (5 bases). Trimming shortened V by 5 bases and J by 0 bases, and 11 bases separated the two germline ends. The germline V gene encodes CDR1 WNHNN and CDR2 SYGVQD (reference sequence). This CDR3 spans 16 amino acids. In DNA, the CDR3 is TGCGCCAGCAGTCCAGGGATGGTCTCTGGGGCCAACGTCCTGACTTTC. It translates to CASSPGMVSGANVLTF.

CDR3 DNA: TGTGCCAGTAGTCTTGGGGAATGGAGGGAGCAGTACTTC. The encoded protein is CASSLGEWREQYF. J is TRBJ2-7 and V is TRBV19; tentative D call: TRBD2 (5 bases). Germline CDR1 LNHDA, CDR2 SQIVND (reference sequence). The V gene lost 5 bases and the J gene lost 7 bases, with 15 bases spanning the gap. The CDR3 is 13 residues long. Based on the CDR3 plus reference TRBV19 and TRBJ2-7, the full variable domain is DGGITQSPKYLFRKEGQNVTLSCEQNLNHDAMYWYRQDPGQGLRLIYYSQIVNDFQKGDIAEGYSVSREKKESFPLTVTSAQKNPTAFYLCASSLGEWREQYFGPGTRLTVT.

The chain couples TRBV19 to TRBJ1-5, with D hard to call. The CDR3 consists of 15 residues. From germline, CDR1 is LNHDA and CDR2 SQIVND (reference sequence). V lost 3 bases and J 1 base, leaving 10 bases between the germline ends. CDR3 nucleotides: TGTGCCAGTAGTATTCAGGATTTCAGCAATCAGCCCCAGCATTTT. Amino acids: CASSIQDFSNQPQHF.

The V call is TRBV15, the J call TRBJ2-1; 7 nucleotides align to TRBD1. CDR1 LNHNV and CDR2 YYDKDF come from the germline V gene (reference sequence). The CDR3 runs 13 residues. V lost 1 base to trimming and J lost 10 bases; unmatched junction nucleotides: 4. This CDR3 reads CATSRVPDREQFF. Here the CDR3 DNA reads TGTGCCACCAGCAGAGTTCCGGACAGGGAGCAGTTCTTC. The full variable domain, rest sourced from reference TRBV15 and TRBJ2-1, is DAMVIQNPRYQVTQFGKPVTLSCSQTLNHNVMYWYQQKSSQAPKLLFHYYDKDFNNEADTPDNFQSRRPNTSFCFLDIRSPGLGDTAMYLCATSRVPDREQFFGPGTRLTVL.

The CDR3 spells CASSPDTVYGYTF. The CDR3 region has the DNA TGTGCCAGCTCACCAGACACCGTCTATGGCTACACCTTC. This chain connects TRBV18 to TRBJ1-2; D remains unclear. The CDR3 covers 13 residues. Trimming removed 2 bases from V and 4 bases from J, with 8 bases in between. CDR1 and CDR2 (germline): KGHSH, LQKENI.

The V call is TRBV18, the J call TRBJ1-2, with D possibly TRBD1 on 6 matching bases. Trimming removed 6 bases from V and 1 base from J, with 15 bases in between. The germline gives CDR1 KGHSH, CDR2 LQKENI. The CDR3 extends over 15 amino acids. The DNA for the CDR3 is TGTGCCAGCTCTCAGGGGAGGGCCATTAACTATGGCTACACCTTC. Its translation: CASSQGRAINYGYTF.

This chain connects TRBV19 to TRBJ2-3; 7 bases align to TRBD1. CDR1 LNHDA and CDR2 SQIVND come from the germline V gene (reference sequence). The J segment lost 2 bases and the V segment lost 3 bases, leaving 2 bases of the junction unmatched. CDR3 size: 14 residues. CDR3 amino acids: CASSIDRATDTQYF. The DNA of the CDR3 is TGTGCCAGTAGTATTGACAGGGCCACAGATACGCAGTATTTT.

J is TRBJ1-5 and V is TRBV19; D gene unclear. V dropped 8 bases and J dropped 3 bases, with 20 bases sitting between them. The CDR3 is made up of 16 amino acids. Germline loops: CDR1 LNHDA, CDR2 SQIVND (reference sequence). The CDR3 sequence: CASLSGNGGFNQPQHF. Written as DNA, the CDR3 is TGTGCCAGTCTCTCCGGGAATGGCGGATTCAATCAGCCCCAGCATTTT.

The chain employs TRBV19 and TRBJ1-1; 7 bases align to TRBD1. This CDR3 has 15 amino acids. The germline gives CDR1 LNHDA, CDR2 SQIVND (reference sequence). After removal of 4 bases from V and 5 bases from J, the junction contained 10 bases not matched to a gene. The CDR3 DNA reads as TGTGCCAGTAGTAGACAGGGACGACCGGGTACTGAAGCTTTCTTT. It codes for CASSRQGRPGTEAFF.

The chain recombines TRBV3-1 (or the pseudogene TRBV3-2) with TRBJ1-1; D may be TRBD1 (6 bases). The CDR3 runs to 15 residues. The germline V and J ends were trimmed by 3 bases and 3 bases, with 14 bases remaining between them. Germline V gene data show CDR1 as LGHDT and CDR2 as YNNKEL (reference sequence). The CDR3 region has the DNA TGTGCCAGCAGCCATAGGGGGGGGAAGGACACTGAAGCTTTCTTT. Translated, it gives CASSHRGGKDTEAFF.

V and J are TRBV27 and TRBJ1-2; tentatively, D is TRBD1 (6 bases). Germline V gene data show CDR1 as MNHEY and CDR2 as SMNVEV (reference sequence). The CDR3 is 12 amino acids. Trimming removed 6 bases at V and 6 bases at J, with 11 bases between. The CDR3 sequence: CASRRGLDGYTF. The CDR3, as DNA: TGTGCCAGCAGGCGGGGGCTAGATGGCTACACCTTC.

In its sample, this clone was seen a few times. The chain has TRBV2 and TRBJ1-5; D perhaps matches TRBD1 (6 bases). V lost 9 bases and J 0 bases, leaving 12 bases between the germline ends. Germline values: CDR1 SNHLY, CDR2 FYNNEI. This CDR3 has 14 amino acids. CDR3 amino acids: CASHDRSSNQPQHF. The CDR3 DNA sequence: TGTGCCAGTCATGACAGGTCTAGCAATCAGCCCCAGCATTTT.

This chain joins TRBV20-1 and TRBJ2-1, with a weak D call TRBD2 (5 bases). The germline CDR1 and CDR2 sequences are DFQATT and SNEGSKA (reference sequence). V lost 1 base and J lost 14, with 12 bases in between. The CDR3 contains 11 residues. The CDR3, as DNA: TGCAGTGCTAGAGTCACGGGGTTGGAGTTCTTC. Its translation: CSARVTGLEFF.

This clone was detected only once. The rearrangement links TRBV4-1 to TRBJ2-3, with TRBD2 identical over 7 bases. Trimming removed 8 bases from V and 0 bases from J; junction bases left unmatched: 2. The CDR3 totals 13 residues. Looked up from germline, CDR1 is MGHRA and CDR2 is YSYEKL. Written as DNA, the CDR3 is TGCGCCAGCGAGGGAGGGAGCACAGATACGCAGTATTTT. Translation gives CASEGGSTDTQYF.

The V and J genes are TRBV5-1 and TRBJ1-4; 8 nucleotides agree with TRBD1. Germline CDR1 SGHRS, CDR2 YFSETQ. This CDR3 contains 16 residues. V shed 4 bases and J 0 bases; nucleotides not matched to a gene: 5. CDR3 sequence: CASSRLQGATNEKLFF. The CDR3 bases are TGCGCCAGCAGCAGATTACAGGGGGCAACTAATGAAAAACTGTTTTTT.